These 25 T cell receptor beta chains were sequenced from one sample in a study of T-cell reconstitution after alpha-beta-depleted transplantation in children. Researchers prepared the TCRbeta library using unique molecular identifiers, the study reports. A single record per CDR3 protein comes from TCRdb applying MiXCR to the PCR reads. The sample has about 460,000 distinct CDR3 sequences; about an eighth are singletons. The sample consisted of PBMCs, mostly from graft donor cells, taken 180 days after TCRalphabeta/CD19-depleted stem cell transplant. The receptor set was obtained from a female patient between 2 and 15 years old who had a stem cell transplant for aplastic anemia, so the T cells may come from the graft donor.

This clonotype turned up a few times. J is TRBJ2-1 and V is TRBV20-1; D gene unclear. The CDR3 has 15 residues. Germline values: CDR1 DFQATT, CDR2 SNEGSKA (reference sequence). Trimming left V 5 bases short and J 2 bases short, with 16 bases between. CDR3 bases: TGCAGTGCTCTAGGTCTGGCGGCTCCCTACAATGAGCAGTTCTTC. This sequence encodes CSALGLAAPYNEQFF.

This clonotype appeared a few times. The CDR3 sequence: CATSRHQETQYF. CDR3 sequence (DNA): TGTGCCACCAGCAGACACCAAGAGACCCAGTACTTC. The genes are TRBV15 and TRBJ2-5; D is undetermined. Germline CDR1 is LNHNV and CDR2 is YYDKDF (reference sequence). The length of the CDR3 is 12 residues. Trimming cost V 2 bases and J 0 bases, with 1 base left between them.

This clonotype turned up a few times. The chain couples TRBV27 to TRBJ2-1, with D possibly being TRBD2 (5 bases). The CDR3 consists of 15 residues. V gave up 6 bases and J gave up 1 base, with 13 bases separating them. Germline CDR1 MNHEY, CDR2 SMNVEV (reference sequence). The CDR3 DNA is TGTGCCAGCAGCCAGACAAAGCGGTCCTACAATGAGCAGTTCTTC. This codes for CASSQTKRSYNEQFF.

The V call is TRBV2, the J call TRBJ2-1; 9 bases agree with TRBD2. CDR1 SNHLY and CDR2 FYNNEI come from the germline V gene. The trim removed 5 bases at V and 0 bases at J, leaving 11 bases unmatched. There are 18 residues in the CDR3. DNA of the CDR3: TGTGCCAGCAGTTGGTTCGGCGGGAGGGAGAGCTCCTACAATGAGCAGTTCTTC. This gives the protein CASSWFGGRESSYNEQFF.

There are a few counts of this clonotype. The genes are TRBV5-1 and TRBJ1-5, with 7 bases identical to TRBD1. This CDR3 spans 15 amino acids. V lost 0 bases and J lost 6; bases outside the gene matches: 6. CDR1 is SGHRS and CDR2 is YFSETQ in the germline V gene. The CDR3 here is CASSLDAGGSQPQHF. DNA for the CDR3: TGCGCCAGCAGCTTGGATGCAGGGGGATCTCAGCCCCAGCATTTT.

This clonotype was detected many times. The chain is built from TRBV20-1 and TRBJ1-5; D unclear. The CDR3 is 15 residues long. V was trimmed by 0 bases and J by 5 bases, leaving 14 bases between them. The germline V gene has CDR1 DFQATT and CDR2 SNEGSKA (reference sequence). This CDR3 reads CSARDNGRHDQPQHF. CDR3 in DNA: TGCAGTGCTAGAGATAATGGCAGGCACGATCAGCCCCAGCATTTT.

V gene TRBV28 combines with J gene TRBJ2-3; D is unresolved. Germline V CDR1 and CDR2: MDHEN, SYDVKM. The CDR3 runs 12 residues. Trimming stripped 8 bases from V and 1 base from J, with 7 bases between. CDR3 region: CASLTRTDTQYF. The CDR3 DNA reads as TGTGCCAGCCTGACCCGCACAGATACGCAGTATTTT.

This rearrangement joins TRBV28 to TRBJ2-3; D is unresolved. Per germline, CDR1 MDHEN and CDR2 SYDVKM. Trimming took off 10 bases at V and 4 bases at J, with 12 bases between the two ends. The CDR3 sequence is 12 residues long. The CDR3 DNA is TGTGCCACCCTACAGTTTCCAGATACGCAGTATTTT. As protein: CATLQFPDTQYF. The full variable domain, with the rest looked up from reference TRBV28 and TRBJ2-3, is DVKVTQSSRYLVKRTGEKVFLECVQDMDHENMFWYRQDPGLGLRLIYFSYDVKMKEKGDIPEGYSVSREKKERFSLILESASTNQTSMYLCATLQFPDTQYFGPGTRLTVL.

This clonotype was seen many times. The V and J genes are TRBV12-3 or TRBV12-4 and TRBJ2-5; D gene uncertain. The CDR3 length is 14 residues. The V end lost 7 bases, the J end lost 4 bases, and 16 bases lay between the germline ends. CDR3 sequence reads: CASTPGWEVETQYF. CDR3 DNA: TGTGCCAGCACCCCCGGGTGGGAAGTAGAGACCCAGTACTTC.

This chain connects TRBV6-1 to TRBJ1-5, with a tentative D call TRBD1 (5 bases). V was cut by 6 bases and J by 5 bases, with 11 bases left in between. The CDR3 is 13 amino acids. Germline CDR1 and CDR2: MNHNS and SASEGT. The CDR3 reads CASRPDSYQPQHF. Here the CDR3 DNA reads TGTGCCAGCAGGCCAGACAGTTATCAGCCCCAGCATTTT.

There are a few counts of this clonotype. V is TRBV4-2 and J is TRBJ2-1, with D possibly TRBD1 on 5 matching bases. V lost 0 bases to trimming and J lost 4 bases, with 13 bases between them. From germline, CDR1 is LGHNA and CDR2 YNFKEQ. The CDR3 loop spans 16 amino acids. The CDR3 spells CASSQDPWGGYNEQFF. CDR3 DNA sequence: TGTGCCAGCAGCCAAGATCCTTGGGGCGGTTACAATGAGCAGTTCTTC.

At least ten counts were recorded for this clonotype. The rearrangement uses TRBV20-1 and TRBJ1-5, with TRBD1 matching over 8 bases. Germline CDR1 reads DFQATT; CDR2 reads SNEGSKA (reference sequence). J gave up 5 bases and V 6 bases, and 9 bases lay outside the gene matches. The CDR3 extends over 14 amino acids. The CDR3 nucleotides read TGCAGTGCCCGGACAGGGCCTAAGGATCAGCCCCAGCATTTT. This translates into CSARTGPKDQPQHF.

This chain uses TRBV29-1 with TRBJ1-2, with 7 positions matching TRBD1. The CDR3 is made up of 12 amino acids. V lost 6 bases, J lost 7 bases, and 8 bases stayed unmatched. The germline CDR1 and CDR2 sequences are SQVTM and ANQGSEA. CDR3 protein: CSVDRAGAGYTF. In DNA form, the CDR3 reads TGCAGCGTCGACAGGGCTGGGGCTGGCTACACCTTC.

The rearrangement joins TRBV20-1 to TRBJ1-4; TRBD1 might be the D (5 bases). The CDR3 runs 15 residues. Trimming took 3 bases from V and 0 from J, leaving 11 bases between them. Per the germline V gene, CDR1 is DFQATT and CDR2 is SNEGSKA (reference sequence). The CDR3 region is CSASRSGSTNEKLFF. The CDR3 DNA follows: TGCAGTGCTAGCCGGTCAGGGTCAACTAATGAAAAACTGTTTTTT.

This clonotype came up a few times. The genes are TRBV21-1 and TRBJ2-7; the table's D call, TRBD2, has no DNA check behind it. TRBV21-1 is designated a pseudogene. The CDR3 has 16 residues. CDR3: CASRTGTSGIVGEQYF. The DNA for the CDR3 is TGTGCCAGCAGAACCGGGACTAGCGGGATAGTTGGAGAGCAGTACTTC.

This CDR3 reads CASRTSGVSSYNEQFF. In DNA, the CDR3 is TGTGCCAGCCGGACTAGCGGGGTAAGCTCCTACAATGAGCAGTTCTTC. The chain recombines TRBV7-9 with TRBJ2-1, with TRBD2 matching 12 bases. The CDR3 has 16 residues. V gave up 8 bases and J gave up 0 bases; unmatched junction bases: 5. Germline CDR1 reads SEHNR; CDR2 reads FQNEAQ (reference sequence).

This clonotype was found a few times. J is TRBJ2-7 and V is TRBV12-3 or TRBV12-4; D is undetermined. CDR3 size: 15 residues. V was pared by 3 bases and J by 4 bases, with 16 bases between. This chain's CDR3 is CASSLTNSPLYEQYF. CDR3 DNA: TGTGCCAGCAGTTTGACGAACAGCCCCCTTTACGAGCAGTACTTC.

In its sample, this clonotype was seen many times. The rearrangement uses TRBV20-1 and TRBJ2-1; D is ambiguous. Germline CDR1 and CDR2: DFQATT and SNEGSKA (reference sequence). This CDR3 spans 15 amino acids. V lost 0 bases, J lost 6 bases, and 15 bases lay in between. The CDR3 loop is CSARDLQWLINEQFF. CDR3 in DNA: TGCAGTGCTAGAGATCTACAGTGGCTCATCAATGAGCAGTTCTTC.

V is TRBV12-3 or TRBV12-4 and J is TRBJ2-2, with 11 bases fitting TRBD2. J gave up 2 bases and V 8 bases, and 7 bases lay outside the gene matches. The length of the CDR3 is 16 residues. CDR3 residues: CASLIGTSGNTGELFF. The CDR3 DNA reads as TGTGCCAGCCTAATTGGGACTAGCGGAAACACCGGGGAGCTGTTTTTT.

The rearrangement links TRBV7-6 to TRBJ1-1; possibly TRBD1 for D (5 bases). V gave up 3 bases and J gave up 2 bases, with 16 bases separating them. In germline, CDR1 is SGHVS, CDR2 FNYEAQ. This CDR3 comprises 16 residues. The CDR3 is CASSFRAGTGNTEAFF. As DNA, the CDR3 is TGTGCCAGCAGCTTTAGGGCAGGGACGGGAAACACTGAAGCTTTCTTT.

This clonotype appeared many times. The chain links TRBV28 to TRBJ2-2; D is perhaps TRBD1 (7 bases). CDR1 MDHEN and CDR2 SYDVKM come from the germline V gene. This CDR3 has 14 residues. Trimming stripped 1 base from V and 6 bases from J, with 9 bases between. CDR3 coding DNA: TGTGCCAGCAGTTTATTCAGGGGGGCCGGGGAGCTGTTTTTT. Its translation is CASSLFRGAGELFF.

The genes are TRBV7-6 and TRBJ2-5, with a weak D call TRBD2 (5 bases). Germline CDR1 is SGHVS and CDR2 is FNYEAQ. CDR3 length: 14 residues. Trimming took 2 bases from V and 0 from J, leaving 7 bases between them. The CDR3 loop reads CASSLRTYQETQYF. For the CDR3, the DNA is TGTGCCAGCAGCTTAAGGACTTACCAAGAGACCCAGTACTTC.

This clonotype was found a few times. The V call is TRBV7-2, the J call TRBJ2-2; 10 bases agree with TRBD2. The V segment lost 5 bases and the J segment 2 bases; nucleotides outside the gene matches: 5. Germline assignment: CDR1 SGHTA and CDR2 FQGNSA. The CDR3 is 16 amino acids. The CDR3 is CASSITSGINTGELFF. The CDR3 nucleotides read TGTGCCAGCAGCATAACTAGCGGGATTAACACCGGGGAGCTGTTTTTT.

This clonotype was seen at least ten times. The J gene is TRBJ2-7, the V gene TRBV28, with D possibly called TRBD1 or TRBD2 (5 bases each). CDR3 length: 13 residues. Germline lookup yields CDR1 MDHEN and CDR2 SYDVKM. V gave up 2 bases and J gave up 2 bases, with 7 bases separating them. The chain's CDR3 is CASSLLGAYEQYV. CDR3 DNA sequence: TGTGCCAGCAGTTTACTGGGGGCCTACGAGCAGTACGTC.

This clonotype was detected only a few times. V usage is TRBV10-2 and J usage is TRBJ2-5; D is perhaps TRBD2 (6 bases). This CDR3 contains 15 residues. Germline CDR1 reads WSHSY; CDR2 reads SAAADI. The ends were cut back, 3 bases at V and 2 bases at J, with 13 bases in the middle. The chain's CDR3 is CASSDLRRGQETQYF. CDR3 nucleotide sequence: TGCGCCAGCAGTGACCTCCGACGGGGGCAAGAGACCCAGTACTTC.